Each of the 20 T cell receptor beta chains below was sequenced from the same sample in a study of OX40 agonist ivuxolimab in advanced cancers. Sequencing used immunoSEQ multiplex PCR; TCRdb keeps in-frame clones, though not all of them. The top ten clones hold 10% to 15% of a sample with 60,000 to 65,000 clones, 75% to 95% of them seen once. The specimen was CD4+ or CD8+ T cells sorted from blood, collected in a trial of the OX40 agonist ivuxolimab. These receptors were collected from an adult with an advanced solid tumor such as melanoma, head and neck, liver or kidney cancer.

This clone appeared once. This chain uses TRBV27 with TRBJ1-4, with D tentatively TRBD1 (5 bases). The CDR3 length is 16 residues. Trimming removed 5 bases at V and 9 bases at J, with 22 bases between. Germline loops: CDR1 MNHEY, CDR2 SMNVEV (reference sequence). Here the CDR3 DNA reads TGTGCCAGCAGTGGGGGGATCAATAGGAAGAGAAAAAAACTGTTTTTT. This encodes CASSGGINRKRKKLFF.

About this clone: This sample includes further DNA sequences coding for the same CDR3. The chain recombines TRBV9 with TRBJ2-7; 8 bases line up with TRBD1. The CDR3 loop spans 14 amino acids. V shed 0 bases and J 5 bases; nucleotides not matched to a gene: 4. In germline, CDR1 is SGDLS, CDR2 YYNGEE. CDR3 nucleotides: TGTGCCAGCAGCGTAGGGGCAGGGGGCCACGAGCAGTACTTC. Translating it yields CASSVGAGGHEQYF.

The gene calls are TRBV4-1 and TRBJ2-2, with D perhaps matching TRBD2 (5 bases). V shed 0 bases and J shed 5 bases, with 13 bases lying between them. The CDR3 is 16 residues long. The germline gives CDR1 MGHRA, CDR2 YSYEKL. In DNA, the CDR3 is TGCGCCAGCAGCCAAGAACCGGGGAGAGGAACCGGGGAGCTGTTTTTT. Translating gives CASSQEPGRGTGELFF.

The chain couples TRBV12-5 to TRBJ2-7, with 7 bases lining up with TRBD2. The V gene end was trimmed by 6 bases and the J gene end by 0 bases; junction bases not matched to a gene: 14. CDR3 size: 17 residues. The germline CDR1 and CDR2 sequences are LGHNT and FRNRAP. The CDR3 DNA reads as TGTGCTAGTGGCCGGTCGTTAATAGCGGGTGGCTCCTACGAGCAGTACTTC. Translated: CASGRSLIAGGSYEQYF.

The sample holds one count of this clone. This chain connects TRBV27 to TRBJ2-2; D is unresolved. The CDR3 is made up of 15 amino acids. Germline values: CDR1 MNHEY, CDR2 SMNVEV (reference sequence). The V end lost 3 bases, the J end lost 0 bases, and 8 bases lay between the germline ends. The DNA for the CDR3 is TGTGCCAGCAGTTTGGGTGGCTCGAACACCGGGGAGCTGTTTTTT. This sequence encodes CASSLGGSNTGELFF.

The J gene is TRBJ2-1, the V gene TRBV28; TRBD1 or TRBD2 may be the D gene (5 bases each). This CDR3 has 14 amino acids. From germline, CDR1 is MDHEN and CDR2 SYDVKM. The V gene lost 6 bases and the J gene lost 1 base, with 10 bases spanning the gap. CDR3 residues: CASSPGASYNEQFF. The CDR3 DNA sequence: TGTGCCAGCAGCCCCGGGGCGTCCTACAATGAGCAGTTCTTC.

This chain connects TRBV2 to TRBJ2-1, with 7 bases aligning to TRBD2. CDR3 size: 13 residues. Trimming cost V 5 bases and J 6 bases; bases outside gene matches: 4. Per germline, CDR1 SNHLY and CDR2 FYNNEI. This chain's CDR3 is CASSTWGGNEQFF. The DNA of the CDR3 is TGTGCCAGCAGTACCTGGGGGGGCAATGAGCAGTTCTTC.

The chain uses TRBV10-3 and TRBJ2-7, with 12 bases lining up with TRBD1. After removal of 6 bases from V and 5 bases from J, the junction contained 11 bases not matched to a gene. Germline CDR1 is ENHRY and CDR2 is SYGVKD. The CDR3 spans 16 residues. CDR3 protein: CAIRITTGQGAHEQYF. In nucleotides, the CDR3 is TGTGCCATCAGAATAACGACGGGACAGGGGGCTCACGAGCAGTACTTC.

The rearrangement uses TRBV7-2 and TRBJ2-3; D is ambiguous. The germline V gene encodes CDR1 SGHTA and CDR2 FQGNSA. The V gene lost 0 bases and the J gene lost 3 bases, with 7 bases spanning the gap. The CDR3 runs to 14 residues. The CDR3 here is CASSLAGTTDTQYF. The DNA of the CDR3 is TGTGCCAGCAGCTTAGCGGGAACGACAGATACGCAGTATTTT.

This rearrangement joins TRBV6-5 to TRBJ2-3; D uncertain. Per the germline V gene, CDR1 is MNHEY and CDR2 is SVGAGI. The V and J ends lost 11 bases and 1 base respectively, with 16 bases between them. The CDR3 totals 14 residues. CDR3 in amino acids: CAGVGRIGTDTQYF. The CDR3 coding sequence is TGTGCCGGGGTGGGCAGGATTGGCACAGATACGCAGTATTTT.

The gene calls are TRBV7-2 and TRBJ2-3; a possible D gene is TRBD1 (6 bases). Trimming cost V 4 bases and J 1 base, with 21 bases left between them. Per the germline V gene, CDR1 is SGHTA and CDR2 is FQGNSA. The CDR3 length is 18 residues. The DNA of the CDR3 is TGTGCCAGCAGCTCTCCGACAGGACCAAAATCCCGCACAGATACGCAGTATTTT. Residues: CASSSPTGPKSRTDTQYF.

This clone was seen once. The rearrangement joins TRBV6-1 to TRBJ2-1, with no clear D. CDR1 and CDR2 from the germline V gene are MNHNS and SASEGT. Trimming removed 6 bases at V and 8 bases at J, with 14 bases between. The CDR3 is made up of 13 amino acids. CDR3 in DNA: TGTGCCAGCAGGGCAGGTTACAGCTATGAGCAGTTCTTC. This sequence encodes CASRAGYSYEQFF.

The rearrangement joins TRBV9 to TRBJ2-7; the match to TRBD1 covers 7 bases. CDR1 is SGDLS and CDR2 is YYNGEE in the germline V gene. Trimming removed 0 bases from V and 3 bases from J; junction bases left unmatched: 3. The CDR3 runs 14 residues. CDR3 amino acids: CASSVGGQYYEQYF. The CDR3 DNA reads TGTGCCAGCAGCGTAGGGGGACAGTACTACGAGCAGTACTTC.

This chain uses TRBV19 with TRBJ1-1; 8 bases fit TRBD1. With 7 bases clipped from V and 1 base from J, the junction kept 14 bases outside the gene matches. Germline V gene lookup returns CDR1 LNHDA and CDR2 SQIVND (reference sequence). The CDR3 runs to 17 residues. DNA for the CDR3: TGTGCCAGTACTGGGGAGTGGACAGGGACGGCGAACACTGAAGCTTTCTTT. This encodes CASTGEWTGTANTEAFF.

The chain uses TRBV29-1 and TRBJ2-3; D is undetermined. Trimming removed 3 bases from V and 0 bases from J, with 16 bases in between. This CDR3 has 16 residues. Germline CDR1 SQVTM, CDR2 ANQGSEA. CDR3 loop: CSVDSSRQTSTDTQYF. CDR3 nucleotide sequence: TGCAGCGTTGATTCGTCTAGGCAAACCAGCACAGATACGCAGTATTTT.

The rearrangement uses TRBV27 and TRBJ1-4, with D maybe TRBD1 (6 bases). This CDR3 is 14 amino acids long. Between the trimmed V and J ends, which lost 5 bases and 6 bases, there was a span of 13 bases. From germline, CDR1 is MNHEY and CDR2 SMNVEV (reference sequence). The CDR3, as DNA: TGTGCCAGCAGTCAGGGGATCTGGGATGAAAAACTGTTTTTT. Protein sequence: CASSQGIWDEKLFF. Combining the CDR3 with reference TRBV27 and TRBJ1-4 gives the whole variable domain EAQVTQNPRYLITVTGKKLTVTCSQNMNHEYMSWYRQDPGLGLRQIYYSMNVEVTDKGDVPEGYKVSRKEKRNFPLILESPSPNQTSLYFCASSQGIWDEKLFFGSGTQLSVL.

This clone was recorded once. The chain is built from TRBV2 and TRBJ2-2; unclear D gene. The germline V gene has CDR1 SNHLY and CDR2 FYNNEI. V gave up 10 bases and J gave up 4 bases, with 16 bases separating them. The CDR3 loop spans 14 amino acids. The CDR3 is CATPGGKGTGELFF. The DNA of the CDR3 is TGTGCCACCCCCGGCGGCAAAGGCACCGGGGAGCTGTTTTTT.

The genes are TRBV5-1 and TRBJ2-3, with a tentative D call TRBD2 (6 bases). There are 15 residues in the CDR3. V lost 0 bases to trimming and J lost 4 bases, with 12 bases between them. In germline, CDR1 is SGHRS, CDR2 YFSETQ. In nucleotides, the CDR3 is TGCGCCAGCAGCTTGGCAGTAGCGGCTGCAGATACGCAGTATTTT. It translates to CASSLAVAAADTQYF.

This chain joins TRBV9 and TRBJ2-1, with D perhaps matching TRBD2 (7 bases). Trimming took off 0 bases at V and 2 bases at J, with 21 bases between the two ends. The germline V gene encodes CDR1 SGDLS and CDR2 YYNGEE. CDR3 length equals 19 residues. CDR3 DNA: TGTGCCAGCAGCGTAGGAGGGGGTGAAGGCGGGAGCGCCTACAATGAGCAGTTCTTC. It translates to CASSVGGGEGGSAYNEQFF.

This clone has only one observation. This rearrangement joins TRBV5-1 to TRBJ1-1, with D hard to call. The V end lost 1 base, the J end lost 1 base, and 5 bases lay between the germline ends. In germline, CDR1 is SGHRS, CDR2 YFSETQ. The CDR3 spans 13 residues. DNA for the CDR3: TGCGCCAGCAGCTTGAGCCCGAACACTGAAGCTTTCTTT. This codes for CASSLSPNTEAFF.